This T cell receptor beta chain was documented in a study of T cells in Graves' hyperthyroidism and ophthalmopathy. Study conclusions and caveats: Appearing also in blood were most of the thyroid clonotypes expanded above 0.001.

The CDR3 has 13 residues. V shed 6 bases, J shed 8 bases, and the junction held 7 bases outside the gene matches. Germline CDR1 LNHDA, CDR2 SQIVND (reference sequence). Worth noting for this clonotype: Its antigen is still unknown.

Amplification of TCR beta CDR3 regions used RNA as the template. Using the HTBI primer set, a first-round RT-PCR was run on the TCR CDR3. From the multiplex PCR reads, TCRdb called clonotypes with MiXCR, one entry per CDR3 protein. The profile shows more than 550,000 distinct CDR3 sequences, 45% of them singletons. The sequence was collected from an adult man with Graves' disease, either hyperthyroidism or ophthalmopathy (not recorded which). This chain links TRBV19 with TRBJ1-5; 7 nucleotides line up with TRBD1. The sequencing input was peripheral blood or thyroid tissue (not recorded which). The CDR3, as DNA: TGTGCCAGTAGCGGACAGGCCTTGGAGCCCCAGCATTTT. Its protein is CASSGQALEPQHF. The whole variable domain, remainder taken from reference TRBV19 and TRBJ1-5, is DGGITQSPKYLFRKEGQNVTLSCEQNLNHDAMYWYRQDPGQGLRLIYYSQIVNDFQKGDIAEGYSVSREKKESFPLTVTSAQKNPTAFYLCASSGQALEPQHFGDGTRLSIL.